This T cell receptor (beta chain) was profiled in a study of Graves' ophthalmopathy and Graves' hyperthyroidism. Study-wide results and caveats: The model flagged ophthalmopathy progression at about 68% sensitivity and about 72% specificity.

The sample holds many counts of this clonotype. The antigen is undetermined. RNA transcripts provided the template for amplifying TCR beta CDR3 regions. The authors performed first-round RT-PCR with HTBI primers and then a second-round multiplex PCR. From the multiplex PCR reads, TCRdb called clonotypes with MiXCR, one entry per CDR3 protein. The sample lists more than 300,000 distinct CDR3 sequences, approximately 18% occurring once. This CDR3 spans 15 amino acids. Trimming at V came to 7 bases and at J to 4 bases, leaving 8 bases not matched to a gene. Germline assignment: CDR1 KGHDR and CDR2 SFDVKD. In this cohort's terms, stable hyperthyroidism meant no ophthalmopathy by 18 months of follow-up. Certain patients, namely those with other autoimmune diseases, uncontrolled infections, pregnancy or lactation, were excluded.

This receptor was taken from an adult woman with stable Graves' hyperthyroidism. This rearrangement joins TRBV24-1 to TRBJ2-5, with 10 bases that match TRBD1. The sample consisted of peripheral blood. The CDR3 sequence: CATSETWTGGETQYF. DNA for the CDR3: TGTGCCACCAGCGAAACCTGGACAGGGGGAGAGACCCAGTACTTC.